The sequence of this T cell receptor beta chain was determined in a study of blood T cell repertoires in COVID-19. Study details: Donors in the United States, Italy and Spain gave samples during acute or convalescent COVID-19.

As originally analysed: Reference gene primers were amplified, and this amplification served to estimate nucleated cell counts. Generated by immunoSEQ multiplex PCR, the TCRdb table keeps only in-frame clones and is missing some. Clone size and V and J calls were adopted from that table, with D and trimming inferred from the DNA. The profile shows about 74,000 clones, around 90% of them singletons. This CDR3 has 14 residues. The V and J ends lost 1 base and 1 base respectively, with 7 bases between them. CDR1 is SEHNR, CDR2 FQNEAQ, per germline (reference sequence). This clone has just one count. This clonotype was sampled from a woman older than 75 with active or convalescent COVID-19. The sample taken for sequencing was peripheral blood. The V gene is TRBV7-9, the J gene TRBJ1-1; the D gene is possibly TRBD1 (5 bases). CDR3 sequence (DNA): TGTGCCAGCAGCTTAGGGGGCCAGAACACTGAAGCTTTCTTT. This codes for CASSLGGQNTEAFF.